This is a list of T cell receptor beta chains from one sample in a study of somatic mutations in cytotoxic T cells in rheumatoid arthritis. The protocol was immunoSEQ multiplex PCR, while the TCRdb copy is restricted to in-frame clones and leaves out a portion. The table has 25,000 to 30,000 clones, 82% seen once; the top ten hold around 5%. The sequenced material came from CD8+ T cells sorted from blood. The origin of the receptors is a man in his fifties in good health. The conserved cysteine and the conserved F or W are not part of the CDR3 here.

V gene: TRBV4-1
J gene: TRBJ2-7
CDR3 protein: ASSQKGGQGTYEQY

V gene: TRBV7-9
J gene: TRBJ1-2
CDR3 protein: ASSFTSSTHYGYT

V gene: TRBV12-5
J gene: TRBJ2-1
CDR3 protein: ASDEGDEQF

V gene: TRBV30
J gene: TRBJ1-2
CDR3 protein: AWSVQRNRAGYGYT

V gene: TRBV27
J gene: TRBJ1-2
CDR3 protein: ASSSQGRSGYGYT

V gene: TRBV11-3
J gene: TRBJ2-1
CDR3 protein: ASSFSNEQF

V gene: TRBV13
J gene: TRBJ1-6
CDR3 protein: ASSRGRGGPLH

V gene: TRBV5-6
J gene: TRBJ2-5
CDR3 protein: ASSLKLAGGQETQY

V gene: TRBV13
J gene: TRBJ2-7
CDR3 protein: ASSPGVYYEQY

V gene: TRBV21-1
J gene: TRBJ1-5
CDR3 protein: SPGGHGQPQH

V gene: TRBV9
J gene: TRBJ1-1
CDR3 protein: ASRDEAMGTEAF

V gene: TRBV9
J gene: TRBJ2-3
CDR3 protein: ASTAGGGTDTQY

V gene: TRBV7-8
J gene: TRBJ1-5
CDR3 protein: ASSLVENQPQH

V gene: TRBV6-1
J gene: TRBJ2-2
CDR3 protein: ASSEGARAGELF

V gene: TRBV10-3
J gene: TRBJ2-2
CDR3 protein: AISRTVPGIELDTGELF

V gene: TRBV7-6
J gene: TRBJ2-1
CDR3 protein: ASSRTSEALYNEQF

V gene: TRBV11-3
J gene: TRBJ1-2
CDR3 protein: ASSPRQGSRYGYT

V gene: TRBV10-1
J gene: TRBJ2-7
CDR3 protein: ASRSGDTYEQY

V gene: TRBV6-1
J gene: TRBJ2-5
CDR3 protein: ASRTDRIQETQY

V gene: TRBV9
J gene: TRBJ2-1
CDR3 protein: ASSVGTEIWRQF

V gene: TRBV2
J gene: TRBJ2-7
CDR3 protein: ASSEPGQGFPYEQY

V gene: TRBV4-1
J gene: TRBJ1-2
CDR3 protein: ASSQDQGPGYGYT

V gene: TRBV27
J gene: TRBJ2-7
CDR3 protein: ASSLNFLTTEQY

V gene: TRBV4-2
J gene: TRBJ1-1
CDR3 protein: ASSQAGTV

V gene: TRBV6-1
J gene: TRBJ2-1
CDR3 protein: ASSERETGGTYNEQF

V gene: TRBV7-9
J gene: TRBJ2-3
CDR3 protein: ASSWYGGSSTDTQY

V gene: TRBV4-1
J gene: TRBJ2-5
CDR3 protein: ASSQDEGTQY

V gene: TRBV7-9
J gene: TRBJ1-1
CDR3 protein: ASSPIEGRGIYKAF

V gene: TRBV6-5
J gene: TRBJ1-1
CDR3 protein: ASTAGTAEAF

V gene: TRBV25-1
J gene: TRBJ2-3
CDR3 protein: ASSEAVADTQY

V gene: TRBV4-1
J gene: TRBJ2-6
CDR3 protein: ASSHLPGGGANVLT

V gene: TRBV5-4
J gene: TRBJ2-5
CDR3 protein: ASSLGRIPQETQY

V gene: TRBV5-8
J gene: TRBJ2-1
CDR3 protein: ASSLIVFLAGVNEQF

V gene: TRBV27
J gene: TRBJ2-2
CDR3 protein: ASNGDTGELF

V gene: TRBV29-1
J gene: TRBJ2-7
CDR3 protein: SVEQEYEQY

V gene: TRBV6-4
J gene: TRBJ2-1
CDR3 protein: ASAKGGGADYNEQF

V gene: TRBV4-1
J gene: TRBJ2-7
CDR3 protein: ASSQDPVTSGRLYEQY

V gene: TRBV5-6
J gene: TRBJ2-7
CDR3 protein: ASSPTGYTGTGGLEQY

V gene: TRBV6-1
J gene: TRBJ1-2
CDR3 protein: ASSDTNRALNYGYT

V gene: TRBV30
J gene: TRBJ2-1
CDR3 protein: ALRDSSYNEQF

V gene: TRBV7-9
J gene: TRBJ2-1
CDR3 protein: ASSSGTRLNEQF

V gene: TRBV5-5
J gene: TRBJ1-1
CDR3 protein: ASSLLLGQDSNTEAF

V gene: TRBV2
J gene: TRBJ2-5
CDR3 protein: ASLRQGRYQETQY

V gene: TRBV7-9
J gene: TRBJ2-1
CDR3 protein: ASSLGWVGASYNEQF

V gene: TRBV6-1
J gene: TRBJ2-2
CDR3 protein: ASNPGLDNTGELF

V gene: TRBV10-1
J gene: TRBJ2-7
CDR3 protein: ASSERDSPYEQY